Presented here are 20 T cell receptor beta chains from one specimen sequenced in a study of blood T cell repertoires in COVID-19. Sequenced by immunoSEQ multiplex PCR; TCRdb stores in-frame clones only, minus some. The top ten clones hold under 20% of a sample with about 45,000 clones, approximately 80% of them seen once. Sequences were obtained from peripheral blood. The receptors originated from a man aged 65 to 79 with acute or convalescent COVID-19.

The chain has TRBV21-1 and TRBJ2-1; the DNA was not used to check the table's D call, TRBD1. TRBV21-1 is a documented pseudogene. The CDR3 runs 11 residues. CDR3 protein: CATTPYQEQFF. As DNA, the CDR3 is TGTGCCACCACCCCTTACCAGGAGCAGTTCTTC.

This clone showed up just once. This sequence joins TRBV7-8 and TRBJ2-1; perhaps TRBD2 as D (6 bases). Germline CDR1 and CDR2: SGHVS and FQNEAQ. The CDR3 loop spans 15 amino acids. The germline V and J ends were trimmed by 5 bases and 4 bases, with 15 bases remaining between them. CDR3 DNA sequence: TGTGCCAGCAGCCGAGGGGAGGTCGTGTACAATGAGCAGTTCTTC. Its translation is CASSRGEVVYNEQFF.

The chain employs TRBV7-2 and TRBJ1-5, with D tentatively TRBD1 (5 bases). Germline V gene data show CDR1 as SGHTA and CDR2 as FQGNSA. Trimming took off 7 bases at V and 5 bases at J, with 15 bases between the two ends. This CDR3 is built from 14 residues. Here the CDR3 reads CASTRLGGDQPQHF. In DNA form, the CDR3 reads TGTGCCAGCACCCGCCTGGGGGGGGATCAGCCCCAGCATTTT.

The chain employs TRBV27 and TRBJ2-1, with D possibly TRBD2 on 7 matching bases. The CDR3 runs to 16 residues. Between the trimmed V and J ends, which lost 6 bases and 2 bases, there was a span of 17 bases. From germline, CDR1 is MNHEY and CDR2 SMNVEV (reference sequence). The CDR3 sequence: CASSPPGGQTYNEQFF. CDR3 in DNA: TGTGCCAGCAGCCCTCCGGGAGGACAGACCTACAATGAGCAGTTCTTC.

V gene TRBV29-1 combines with J gene TRBJ1-2, with D perhaps TRBD1 (6 bases). This CDR3 has 14 amino acids. Germline V gene sequence: CDR1 SQVTM, CDR2 ANQGSEA. Trimming stripped 8 bases from V and 3 bases from J, with 19 bases between. CDR3 bases: TGCAGCACGGGACGACTTGGGGGCGACTATGGCTACACCTTC. It translates to CSTGRLGGDYGYTF.

The rearrangement uses TRBV28 and TRBJ2-3, with 10 bases that match TRBD2. Losses at the gene ends were 6 bases for V and 4 bases for J; bases not matched to a gene: 10. CDR1 and CDR2 from the germline V gene are MDHEN and SYDVKM. This CDR3 is 16 amino acids long. The chain's CDR3 is CASRPQGAGGADTQYF. The CDR3 DNA sequence: TGTGCCAGCAGACCCCAGGGAGCGGGGGGGGCAGATACGCAGTATTTT.

The CDR3 sequence: CASSSRRQGGAEAFF. CDR3 bases: TGTGCCAGCAGCTCTAGGAGACAGGGGGGGGCTGAAGCTTTCTTT. The chain links TRBV5-5 to TRBJ1-1, with 9 positions matching TRBD1. Germline trimming cut 3 bases from V and 6 bases from J; bases unmatched to any gene: 9. The CDR3 totals 15 residues. Germline CDR1 and CDR2: SGHKS and YYEKEE (reference sequence). Variable domain in full (rest from reference TRBV5-5 and TRBJ1-1): DAGVTQSPTHLIKTRGQQVTLRCSPISGHKSVSWYQQVLGQGPQFIFQYYEKEERGRGNFPDRFSARQFPNYSSELNVNALLLGDSALYLCASSSRRQGGAEAFFGQGTRLTVV.

This clone was seen a single time. This chain connects TRBV4-2 to TRBJ1-4; 7 positions match TRBD1. The germline V gene has CDR1 LGHNA and CDR2 YNFKEQ. This CDR3 is 16 amino acids long. The V gene end was trimmed by 4 bases and the J gene end by 6 bases; junction bases not matched to a gene: 11. CDR3 amino acids: CASSLDPGQRDEKLFF. The CDR3 nucleotides are TGTGCCAGCAGCCTAGATCCGGGACAGAGAGATGAAAAACTGTTTTTT.

The CDR3 DNA reads as TGTGCCAGCAGCCCGGACAGGGCCGAGAACACTGAAGCTTTCTTT. It encodes CASSPDRAENTEAFF. The chain combines TRBV7-9 with TRBJ1-1, with 8 bases fitting TRBD1. The germline CDR1 and CDR2 sequences are SEHNR and FQNEAQ (reference sequence). Trimming at V came to 5 bases and at J to 1 base, leaving 6 bases not matched to a gene. The CDR3 spans 15 residues.

The table lists this clone with a count of one. V and J are TRBV5-1 and TRBJ2-1; 7 bases align to TRBD1. Germline CDR1 SGHRS, CDR2 YFSETQ. There are 15 residues in the CDR3. V lost 4 bases to trimming and J lost 6 bases; unmatched junction nucleotides: 10. In DNA, the CDR3 is TGCGCCAGCAGCATTGAAGGGGGCGGCGGCAATGAGCAGTTCTTC. Translation gives CASSIEGGGGNEQFF.

The J gene is TRBJ2-5, the V gene TRBV5-1; a weak D match, TRBD2 (6 bases). The CDR3 has 16 residues. V was cut by 0 bases and J by 2 bases, with 14 bases left in between. Germline values: CDR1 SGHRS, CDR2 YFSETQ. The CDR3 region is CASSLGAGRKQETQYF. For the CDR3, the DNA is TGCGCCAGCAGCTTGGGGGCGGGGAGGAAACAAGAGACCCAGTACTTC.

The chain uses TRBV6-5 and TRBJ1-2; D is perhaps TRBD1 (5 bases). CDR1 and CDR2 from the germline V gene are MNHEY and SVGAGI. There are 16 residues in the CDR3. Trimming took off 0 bases at V and 8 bases at J, with 19 bases between the two ends. The CDR3: CASSYSSHGGLEGYTF. The CDR3, as DNA: TGTGCCAGCAGTTACTCGTCTCATGGGGGGTTGGAAGGCTACACCTTC.

This chain uses TRBV7-2 with TRBJ1-1; a weak D match, TRBD1 (6 bases). CDR1 is SGHTA, CDR2 FQGNSA, per germline. Deletions cut 1 base from V and 5 bases from J, with 11 bases between. The CDR3 is 14 amino acids. CDR3 sequence: CASSLGAGETEAFF. The DNA for the CDR3 is TGTGCCAGCAGCTTAGGGGCAGGGGAGACTGAAGCTTTCTTT.

This clone showed up just a few times. This chain uses TRBV11-2 with TRBJ1-2, with 8 bases matching TRBD1. CDR3 size: 15 residues. Per the germline V gene, CDR1 is SGHAT and CDR2 is FQNNGV. V shed 5 bases, J shed 2 bases, and the junction held 7 bases outside the gene matches. The CDR3 is CASSPRTGINYGYTF. The CDR3 bases are TGTGCCAGCAGCCCCCGGACAGGGATAAACTATGGCTACACCTTC.

The chain has TRBV15 and TRBJ2-7; possible D gene TRBD1, 6 bases. This CDR3 is built from 15 residues. V dropped 5 bases and J dropped 3 bases, with 17 bases sitting between them. Germline lookup yields CDR1 LNHNV and CDR2 YYDKDF (reference sequence). In DNA form, the CDR3 reads TGTGCCACCAGCTGGCTCGGGACACCTCACTACGAGCAGTACTTC. This translates into CATSWLGTPHYEQYF.

This rearrangement joins TRBV6-6 to TRBJ1-6; 9 bases are a match to TRBD1. Germline trimming cut 4 bases from V and 5 bases from J; bases unmatched to any gene: 3. The CDR3 loop spans 15 amino acids. Germline V gene data show CDR1 as MNHNY and CDR2 as SVGAGI (reference sequence). As DNA, the CDR3 is TGTGCCAGCAGTTCTCGGGACAGGGATAATTCACCCCTCCACTTT. Translated: CASSSRDRDNSPLHF.

This clone has a single count. The chain combines TRBV6-5 with TRBJ1-1; TRBD1 matches at 7 bases. Germline lookup yields CDR1 MNHEY and CDR2 SVGAGI. The CDR3 is 13 residues long. J was trimmed by 6 bases and V by 6 bases; bases with no gene match: 7. CDR3 amino acids: CASRKQGLAEAFF. As DNA, the CDR3 is TGTGCCAGCAGGAAACAGGGGTTGGCTGAAGCTTTCTTT.

This chain uses TRBV19 with TRBJ1-1, with D perhaps matching TRBD1 (6 bases). Trimming pared 5 bases from V and 12 bases from J, leaving 19 bases between. Germline CDR1 LNHDA, CDR2 SQIVND (reference sequence). The CDR3 has 13 residues. The CDR3 loop reads CASSQTGTFKTFF. CDR3 nucleotide sequence: TGTGCCAGTAGTCAAACCGGGACATTCAAGACTTTCTTT.

The chain links TRBV6-5 to TRBJ1-1; 7 bases fit TRBD1. The CDR3 covers 14 residues. Germline lookup yields CDR1 MNHEY and CDR2 SVGAGI. V dropped 10 bases and J dropped 1; count of bases not matched to a gene: 9. In DNA, the CDR3 is TGTGCCACATCGAAACAGGGGCCGAACACTGAAGCTTTCTTT. Its protein product is CATSKQGPNTEAFF.

The V call is TRBV3-1 (or the pseudogene TRBV3-2), the J call TRBJ1-3; no definite D call. The CDR3 length is 18 residues. With 0 bases removed from V and 0 bases from J, the gap between germline ends came to 15 bases. Germline lookup yields CDR1 LGHDT and CDR2 YNNKEL (reference sequence). CDR3 loop: CASSQESVRGGSGNTIYF. CDR3 DNA: TGTGCCAGCAGCCAAGAATCGGTCCGGGGAGGCTCTGGAAACACCATATATTTT.